The clone carrying this T cell receptor beta chain appeared a few times. The sample belongs to a study of blood T cell repertoires in COVID-19. Repertoires were generated with immunoSEQ multiplex PCR, while TCRdb's copy carries only in-frame clones and drops some. The sample lists about 150,000 clones, about 80% occurring once. J was trimmed by 2 bases and V by 8 bases; bases with no gene match: 9. The germline gives CDR1 MDHEN, CDR2 SYDVKM. The CDR3 runs to 16 residues. The specimen sequenced was peripheral blood. The chain combines TRBV28 with TRBJ2-6; 7 nucleotides line up with TRBD1. The receptor was isolated from a woman aged 55-69 years with acute or convalescent COVID-19. This CDR3 is CASHAGGTTGANVLTF. CDR3 DNA sequence: TGTGCCAGCCACGCAGGGGGAACGACTGGGGCCAACGTCCTGACTTTC. The variable domain in full, with the rest retrieved from reference TRBV28 and TRBJ2-6, is DVKVTQSSRYLVKRTGEKVFLECVQDMDHENMFWYRQDPGLGLRLIYFSYDVKMKEKGDIPEGYSVSREKKERFSLILESASTNQTSMYLCASHAGGTTGANVLTFGAGSRLTVL.